The present T cell receptor (beta chain) was sequenced within a study of blood T cell repertoires in COVID-19. Turning to the study itself: Collection of acute and convalescent COVID-19 samples took place in the United States, Italy and Spain.

This clone showed up just a few times. Seattle patients were enrolled during active infection and followed longitudinally. The CDR3 totals 16 residues. Germline values: CDR1 KGHSH, CDR2 LQKENI. Trimming took 5 bases from V and 5 from J; bases not matched to a gene: 13. Per the original methods: Estimation of nucleated cell counts relied on the amplification of reference gene primers. The table came from immunoSEQ multiplex PCR; TCRdb's copy has only in-frame clones and leaves some out. V and J calls and clone size come straight from that table; D and trimming were deduced from the DNA. This sample has 250,000 or so clones, with around 90% found just once.

The sequence derives from a man between 25 and 39 years old with COVID-19, enrolled during active disease. The sequenced sample was peripheral blood. V gene TRBV18 combines with J gene TRBJ1-2, with TRBD1 matching over 8 bases. As DNA, the CDR3 is TGTGCCAGCTCAGCGGACAGGGACGTTCGATTGTATGGCTACACCTTC. It translates to CASSADRDVRLYGYTF. Combining the CDR3 with reference TRBV18 and TRBJ1-2 gives the whole variable domain NAGVMQNPRHLVRRRGQEARLRCSPMKGHSHVYWYRQLPEEGLKFMVYLQKENIIDESGMPKERFSAEFPKEGPSILRIQQVVRGDSAAYFCASSADRDVRLYGYTFGSGTRLTVV.